The entry below describes one TCR beta chain. Antigen: not known. This record belongs to a study of OX40 agonist ivuxolimab in advanced cancers. Study details: The drug used for patients, ivuxolimab, was an agonistic anti-OX40 (CD134) antibody. Patients were infused with ivuxolimab every 2 weeks at 0.01 to 10 mg/kg. The study's findings and limits: Blood T cells, both CD4+ and CD8+, expanded clonally by week 6 at 0.1 to 3.0 mg/kg.

Method: immunoSEQ multiplex PCR; TCRdb's copy keeps in-frame clones and lacks some. The table has 15,000 to 20,000 clones, 50% to 75% seen once. The receptor comes from an adult with an advanced solid tumor such as melanoma, head and neck, liver or kidney cancer. The sample consisted of CD4+ or CD8+ T cells sorted from blood, taken in a trial of the OX40 agonist ivuxolimab.

CDR3 loop: CASSLPGTEQYF. CDR3 DNA: TGCGCCAGCAGTTTGCCCGGGACCGAGCAGTACTTC. The genes are TRBV5-1 and TRBJ2-7, with D perhaps given as TRBD1 or TRBD2 (5 bases each). This CDR3 has 12 amino acids. V was trimmed by 5 bases and J by 6 bases, leaving 12 bases between them. Germline values: CDR1 SGHRS, CDR2 YFSETQ.